Presented here are 9 T cell receptor beta chains from one specimen sequenced in a study of T cells expressing NK-cell markers. Following a re-call of the 5' RACE reads, TCRdb has one entry per CDR3 protein and lacks DNA. The sample table includes 500,000 or so distinct CDR3 sequences. Sequencing was done on a sample of blood T cells: a sorted CD56 or NKG2C T cell subset, CD4+ or CD8+ T cells, or bulk PBMC T cells (not recorded which). These receptors were taken from a man younger than 35 in good health.

This sequence joins TRBV5-1 and TRBJ2-2; the D call from TCRdb, TRBD1, cannot be confirmed without DNA. The CDR3 has 15 residues. The V gene's germline CDR1 is SGHRS and CDR2 YFSETQ. The CDR3 here is CASSSGQGNTGELFF.

V is TRBV12-3 or TRBV12-4 and J is TRBJ1-1; TCRdb picks TRBD1, but there is no DNA to check that call. This CDR3 comprises 13 residues. The CDR3: CASQLGQNTEAFF.

The chain carries TRBV6-4 and TRBJ2-3. Germline CDR1 and CDR2: MRHNA and SNTAGT. The CDR3 runs to 14 residues. CDR3 amino acids: CASSDSGNSDTQYF.

The rearrangement uses TRBV12-3 or TRBV12-4 and TRBJ2-1; TCRdb's D gene call, TRBD1, goes unchecked for lack of DNA. The CDR3 spans 18 residues. CDR3 protein: CASSPGQGNPLGENEQFF.

This chain uses TRBV18 with TRBJ1-1; TCRdb outputs TRBD1, but without DNA this stays unchecked. This CDR3 contains 15 residues. Germline CDR1 and CDR2: KGHSH and LQKENI. CDR3 sequence reads: CASFIPTAQNTEAFF.

The V call is TRBV29-1, the J call TRBJ1-5; the TCRdb D gene call, TRBD1, has no DNA to confirm it. Germline-derived CDR1 and CDR2 are SQVTM and ANQGSEA. The CDR3 is made up of 13 amino acids. The CDR3 protein is CSVGGQAHQPQHF.

The V gene is TRBV12-3 or TRBV12-4, the J gene TRBJ1-6; without DNA, the TCRdb call of TRBD1 cannot be checked. The CDR3 loop spans 18 amino acids. CDR3 sequence: CASSPYPLAGSYNSPLHF.

This chain links TRBV7-2 with TRBJ1-3. This CDR3 region has 16 residues. Germline CDR1 SGHTA, CDR2 FQGNSA. The CDR3 is CASSQGPLGAGNTIYF.

The CDR3 region is CASSKRQGGNQPQHF. The gene calls are TRBV7-8 and TRBJ1-5; lacking DNA, the TRBD1 call made by TCRdb goes unchecked. The CDR3 spans 15 residues. CDR1 and CDR2 from the germline V gene are SGHVS and FQNEAQ.